The present TCR beta chain was sequenced within a study of blood T cells in healthy people across ages. Study-level findings and limits: The donors' CMV status was not determined, possibly confounding changes in expanded clonotypes. Correlation between TCR beta diversity and naive T cell percentage was strong.

A second about 7 to 11 cycle PCR used barcoded and J-beta primers. Per-sample output comprised a minimum of 2.5 million paired-end reads containing CDR3. Each CDR3 protein is one row after TCRdb ran MiXCR on the 5' RACE reads. This sample has around 650,000 distinct CDR3 sequences, with around 43% found just once. The V gene's germline CDR1 is SGHTA and CDR2 FQGNSA. This CDR3 region has 17 residues. Trimming took 2 bases from V and 1 from J, leaving 14 bases between them. Turning to this clonotype: Antigen unknown.

The source of this sequence is a man older than 75 in good health. Sequenced input: blood. The V and J genes are TRBV7-2 and TRBJ2-2; D is uncertain. CDR3 bases: TGTGCCAGCAGCTTACGGGCGGCCGCTGGGAACACCGGGGAGCTGTTTTTT. Amino acids: CASSLRAAAGNTGELFF.